This T cell receptor beta chain was profiled in a study of cytomegalovirus exposure and HLA in healthy donors. Study-level findings and limits: The classifier reportedly diagnosed cytomegalovirus status with high sensitivity and specificity. Common viral pathogens (according to a later analysis) appeared linked to several of the most significant clusters.

The donors comprised healthy bone marrow donors. For this clone: The antigen remains unidentified.

The PCR contained 60 Vbeta and 13 Jbeta primers. TCRdb keeps only in-frame clones here, not all; method: immunoSEQ multiplex PCR. Altogether about 180,000 clones are present, 80% being singletons, with the ten largest covering less than 2%. The material sequenced was PBMCs. This clonotype was sampled from a woman aged 25 to 45 in good health and CMV-seronegative.

Here the CDR3 reads CASSIDQGAATWGCWAFF. DNA of the CDR3: TGTGCCAGTAGTATAGATCAGGGCGCCGCCACCTGGGGATGTTGGGCTTTCTTT. The rearrangement links TRBV19 to TRBJ1-1; D is possibly TRBD1 (5 bases). CDR3 length: 18 amino acids. Trimming stripped 0 bases from V and 11 bases from J, with 28 bases between. CDR1 and CDR2 from the germline V gene are LNHDA and SQIVND (reference sequence).